Described below is a single TCR beta chain sequence and its context. Its antigen is still unknown. These data belong to a study of cytomegalovirus exposure and HLA in healthy donors. Findings of the study overall: The study listed 164 cytomegalovirus-associated TCR beta chains.

The study ran its PCR with 60 Vbeta and 13 Jbeta primers. Assay: immunoSEQ multiplex PCR; the TCRdb copy retains only in-frame clones and omits some. The table has approximately 150,000 clones, roughly three quarters seen once; the top ten hold approximately 15%. Material: PBMCs. The sequence was collected from a woman between 35 and 50 years old in good health and CMV-seronegative.

The CDR3 here is CASSLTRDRDYEQYF. CDR3 in DNA: TGTGCCAGCAGCTTAACGCGAGACAGGGACTACGAGCAGTACTTC. V and J are TRBV7-9 and TRBJ2-7; 7 positions match TRBD1. With 2 bases clipped from V and 3 bases from J, the junction kept 7 bases outside the gene matches. The germline CDR1 and CDR2 sequences are SEHNR and FQNEAQ (reference sequence). The CDR3 spans 15 residues.